The T cell receptor (beta chain) under discussion was sequenced for a study of blood T cell repertoires in COVID-19. This CDR3 has 13 residues. Germline trimming cut 4 bases from V and 7 bases from J; bases unmatched to any gene: 1. Germline V gives CDR1 MNHEY, CDR2 SVGAGI. Only in-frame clones appear in the TCRdb table, and some are missing; sequencing was by immunoSEQ multiplex PCR. This sample has approximately 190,000 clones, with roughly 80% found just once. This chain uses TRBV6-5 with TRBJ1-4, with TRBD1 matching over 9 bases. This receptor was obtained from a man aged 25-40 years with active or convalescent COVID-19. Sequencing was performed on peripheral blood. The CDR3 region has the DNA TGTGCCAGCAGTTCGGACAGGGGTGAAAAACTGTTTTTT. As protein: CASSSDRGEKLFF.